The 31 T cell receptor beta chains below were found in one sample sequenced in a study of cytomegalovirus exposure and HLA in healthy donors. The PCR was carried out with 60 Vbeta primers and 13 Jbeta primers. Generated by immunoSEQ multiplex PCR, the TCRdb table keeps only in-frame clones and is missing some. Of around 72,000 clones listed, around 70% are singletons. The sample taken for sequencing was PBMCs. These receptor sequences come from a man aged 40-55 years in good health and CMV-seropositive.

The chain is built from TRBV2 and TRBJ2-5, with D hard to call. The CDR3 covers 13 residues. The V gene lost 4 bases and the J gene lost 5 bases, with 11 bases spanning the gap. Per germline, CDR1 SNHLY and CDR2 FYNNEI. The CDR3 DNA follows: TGTGCCAGCAGTGCAGGCCTCCAGGAGACCCAGTACTTC. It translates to CASSAGLQETQYF.

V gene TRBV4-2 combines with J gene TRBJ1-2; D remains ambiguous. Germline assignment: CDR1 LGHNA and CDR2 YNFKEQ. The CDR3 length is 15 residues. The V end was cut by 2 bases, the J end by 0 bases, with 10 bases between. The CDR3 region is CASSQRENANYGYTF. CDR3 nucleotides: TGTGCCAGCAGCCAAAGAGAGAATGCTAACTATGGCTACACCTTC.

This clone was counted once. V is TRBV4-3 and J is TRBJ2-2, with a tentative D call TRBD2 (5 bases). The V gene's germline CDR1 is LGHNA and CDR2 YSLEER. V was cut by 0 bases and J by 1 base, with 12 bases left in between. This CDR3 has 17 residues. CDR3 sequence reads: CASSQELYRENTGELFF. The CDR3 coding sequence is TGCGCCAGCAGCCAAGAGCTCTATCGGGAGAACACCGGGGAGCTGTTTTTT.

The CDR3 loop is CASSIATVKYF. CDR3 in DNA: TGTGCCAGTAGTATAGCAACAGTAAAGTACTTC. J is TRBJ2-7 and V is TRBV19, with D uncertain. The CDR3 spans 11 residues. V was shortened by 1 base and J by 11 bases, with 9 bases between the two germline ends. The germline V gene encodes CDR1 LNHDA and CDR2 SQIVND (reference sequence).

The CDR3 protein is CASSQGGGEASANTGELFF. DNA for the CDR3: TGTGCCAGCAGCCAAGGTGGAGGGGAGGCCAGCGCGAACACCGGGGAGCTGTTTTTT. The chain carries TRBV14 and TRBJ2-2; D perhaps matches TRBD2 (6 bases). The CDR3 totals 19 residues. The V end was cut by 1 base, the J end by 0 bases, with 18 bases between. Germline CDR1 reads SGHDN; CDR2 reads FVKESK.

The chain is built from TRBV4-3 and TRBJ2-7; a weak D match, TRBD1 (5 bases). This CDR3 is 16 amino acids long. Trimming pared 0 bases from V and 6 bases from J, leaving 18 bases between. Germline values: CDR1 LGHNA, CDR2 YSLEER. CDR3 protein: CASSQDQGAAGREQYF. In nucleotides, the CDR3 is TGCGCCAGCAGCCAAGATCAAGGCGCGGCAGGGCGCGAGCAGTACTTC.

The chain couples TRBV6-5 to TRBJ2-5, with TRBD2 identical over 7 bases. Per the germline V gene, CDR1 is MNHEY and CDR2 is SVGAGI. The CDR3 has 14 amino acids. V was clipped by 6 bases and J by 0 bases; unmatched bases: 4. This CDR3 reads CASSSLANQETQYF. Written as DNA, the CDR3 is TGTGCCAGCAGCTCACTAGCGAACCAAGAGACCCAGTACTTC.

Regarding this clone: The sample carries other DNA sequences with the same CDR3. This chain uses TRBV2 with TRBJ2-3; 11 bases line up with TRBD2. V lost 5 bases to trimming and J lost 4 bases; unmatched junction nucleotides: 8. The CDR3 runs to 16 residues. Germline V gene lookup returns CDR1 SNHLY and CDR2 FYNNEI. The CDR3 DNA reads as TGTGCCAGCAGTTCCACTTCTAGCGGGGGGTCAGATACGCAGTATTTT. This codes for CASSSTSSGGSDTQYF. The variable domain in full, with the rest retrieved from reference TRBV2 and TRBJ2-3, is EPEVTQTPSHQVTQMGQEVILRCVPISNHLYFYWYRQILGQKVEFLVSFYNNEISEKSEIFDDQFSVERPDGSNFTLKIRSTKLEDSAMYFCASSSTSSGGSDTQYFGPGTRLTVL.

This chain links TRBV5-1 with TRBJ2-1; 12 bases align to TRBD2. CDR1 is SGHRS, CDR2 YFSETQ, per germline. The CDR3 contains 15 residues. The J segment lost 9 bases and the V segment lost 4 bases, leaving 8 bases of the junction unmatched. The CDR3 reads CASSLTSGGMVEQFF. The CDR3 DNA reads TGCGCCAGCAGCCTTACTAGCGGGGGGATGGTTGAGCAGTTCTTC.

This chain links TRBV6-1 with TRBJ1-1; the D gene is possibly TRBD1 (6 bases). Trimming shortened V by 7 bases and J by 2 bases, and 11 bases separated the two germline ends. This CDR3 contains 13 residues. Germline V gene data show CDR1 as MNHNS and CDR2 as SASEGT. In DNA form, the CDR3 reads TGTGCCAGCAACAGGGAAATTAACACTGAAGCTTTCTTT. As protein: CASNREINTEAFF.

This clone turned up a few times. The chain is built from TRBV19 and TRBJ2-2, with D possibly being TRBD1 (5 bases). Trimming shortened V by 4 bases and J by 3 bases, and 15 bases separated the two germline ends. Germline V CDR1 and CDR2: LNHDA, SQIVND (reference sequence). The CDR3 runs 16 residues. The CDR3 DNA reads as TGTGCCAGTAGTAAAGGGGTAGGGGCGGACACCGGGGAGCTGTTTTTT. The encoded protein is CASSKGVGADTGELFF.

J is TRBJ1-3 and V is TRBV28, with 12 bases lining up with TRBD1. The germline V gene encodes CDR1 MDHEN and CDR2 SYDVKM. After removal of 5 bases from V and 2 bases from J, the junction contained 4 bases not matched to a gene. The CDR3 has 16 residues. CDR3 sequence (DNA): TGTGCCAGCAGTCCGGGGACAGGGGGCGCTGGAAACACCATATATTTT. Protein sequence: CASSPGTGGAGNTIYF.

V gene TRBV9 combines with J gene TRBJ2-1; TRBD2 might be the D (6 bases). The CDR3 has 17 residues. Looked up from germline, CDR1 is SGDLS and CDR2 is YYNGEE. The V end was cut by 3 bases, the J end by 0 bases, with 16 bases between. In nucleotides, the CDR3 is TGTGCCAGCAGCGCGCGGGACTCCTGGAGCTCCTACAATGAGCAGTTCTTC. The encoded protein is CASSARDSWSSYNEQFF.

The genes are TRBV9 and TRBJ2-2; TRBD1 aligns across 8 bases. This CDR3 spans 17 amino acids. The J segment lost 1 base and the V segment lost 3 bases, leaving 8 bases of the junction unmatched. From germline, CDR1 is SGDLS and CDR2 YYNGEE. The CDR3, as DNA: TGTGCCAGCAGCGCCGAACAGGGGGTCAGGAACACCGGGGAGCTGTTTTTT. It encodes CASSAEQGVRNTGELFF.

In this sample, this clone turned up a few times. The CDR3 sequence: CASRRDSPDTEAFF. As DNA, the CDR3 is TGTGCCAGCAGAAGAGACAGCCCCGACACTGAAGCTTTCTTT. This chain links TRBV2 with TRBJ1-1; D may be TRBD1 (5 bases). The CDR3 runs to 14 residues. Looked up from germline, CDR1 is SNHLY and CDR2 is FYNNEI. The V end lost 6 bases, the J end lost 3 bases, and 14 bases lay between the germline ends.

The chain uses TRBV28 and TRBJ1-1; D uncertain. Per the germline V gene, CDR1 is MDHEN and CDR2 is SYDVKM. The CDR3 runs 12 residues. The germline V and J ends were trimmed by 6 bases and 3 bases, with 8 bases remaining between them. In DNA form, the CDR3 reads TGTGCCAGCAGGCCGGGTTACACTGAAGCTTTCTTT. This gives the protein CASRPGYTEAFF.

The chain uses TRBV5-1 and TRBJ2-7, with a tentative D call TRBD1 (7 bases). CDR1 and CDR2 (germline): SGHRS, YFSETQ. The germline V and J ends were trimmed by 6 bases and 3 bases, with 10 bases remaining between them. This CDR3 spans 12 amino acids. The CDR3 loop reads CASTGGNYEQYF. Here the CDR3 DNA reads TGCGCCAGCACAGGGGGGAACTACGAGCAGTACTTC.

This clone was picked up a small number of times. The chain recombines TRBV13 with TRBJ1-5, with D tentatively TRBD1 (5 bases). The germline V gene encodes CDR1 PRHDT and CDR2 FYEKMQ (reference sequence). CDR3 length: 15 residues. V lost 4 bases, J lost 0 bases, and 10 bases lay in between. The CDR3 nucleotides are TGTGCCAGCAGCTCCTCCGACAGTAGCAATCAGCCCCAGCATTTT. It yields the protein CASSSSDSSNQPQHF.

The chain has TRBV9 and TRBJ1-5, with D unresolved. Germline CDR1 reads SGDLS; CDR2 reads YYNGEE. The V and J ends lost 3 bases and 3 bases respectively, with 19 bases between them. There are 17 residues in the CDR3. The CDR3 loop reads CASSASATVSDNQPQHF. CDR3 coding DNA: TGTGCCAGCAGCGCGTCCGCGACGGTCAGCGACAATCAGCCCCAGCATTTT.

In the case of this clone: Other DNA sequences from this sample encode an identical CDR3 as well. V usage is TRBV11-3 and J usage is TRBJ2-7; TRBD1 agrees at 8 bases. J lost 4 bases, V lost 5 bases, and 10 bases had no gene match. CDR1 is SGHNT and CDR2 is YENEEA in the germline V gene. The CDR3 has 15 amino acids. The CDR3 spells CASSHRDRTAYEQYF. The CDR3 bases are TGTGCCAGCAGCCACAGGGACAGGACGGCATACGAGCAGTACTTC.

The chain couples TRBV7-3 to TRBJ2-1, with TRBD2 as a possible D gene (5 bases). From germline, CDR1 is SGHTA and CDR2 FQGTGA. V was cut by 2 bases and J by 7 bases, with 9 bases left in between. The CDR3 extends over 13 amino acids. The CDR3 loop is CASSLYRDNEQFF. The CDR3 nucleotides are TGTGCCAGCAGCTTATATCGGGATAATGAGCAGTTCTTC.

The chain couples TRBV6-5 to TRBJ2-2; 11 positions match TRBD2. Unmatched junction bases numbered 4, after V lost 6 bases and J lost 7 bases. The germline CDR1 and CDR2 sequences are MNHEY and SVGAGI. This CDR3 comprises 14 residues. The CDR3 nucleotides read TGTGCCAGCAGCCTCACTAGCGGGGGCGGGGAGCTGTTTTTT. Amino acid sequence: CASSLTSGGGELFF.

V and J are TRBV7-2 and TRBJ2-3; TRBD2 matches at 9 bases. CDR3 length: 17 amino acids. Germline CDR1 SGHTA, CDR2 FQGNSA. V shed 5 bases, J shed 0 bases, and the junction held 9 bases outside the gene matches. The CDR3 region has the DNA TGTGCCAGCAGCAATACAGGGACTAGCCTTAGCACAGATACGCAGTATTTT. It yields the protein CASSNTGTSLSTDTQYF.

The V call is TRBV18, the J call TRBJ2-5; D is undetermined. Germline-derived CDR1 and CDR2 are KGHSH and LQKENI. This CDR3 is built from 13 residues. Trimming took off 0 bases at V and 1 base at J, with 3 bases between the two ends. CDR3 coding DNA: TGTGCCAGCTCACCACCCTCCCAAGAGACCCAGTACTTC. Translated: CASSPPSQETQYF.

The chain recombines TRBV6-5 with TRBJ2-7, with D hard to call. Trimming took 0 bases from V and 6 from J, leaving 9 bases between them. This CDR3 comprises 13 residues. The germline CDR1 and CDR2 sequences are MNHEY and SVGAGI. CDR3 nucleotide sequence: TGTGCCAGCAGTTACTCCTCCCAAGCCGAGCAGTACTTC. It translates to CASSYSSQAEQYF.

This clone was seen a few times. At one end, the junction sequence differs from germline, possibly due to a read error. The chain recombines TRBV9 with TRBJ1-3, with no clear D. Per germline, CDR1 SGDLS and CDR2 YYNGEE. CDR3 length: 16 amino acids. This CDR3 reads CASSVGGLYSGNAIYF. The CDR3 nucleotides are TGTGCCAGCAGCGTAGGAGGTCTTTACTCTGGAAACGCCATATATTTT.

Here the CDR3 DNA reads TGTGCCAGCAGCTTATCGGGGGGGGCCAGGGAGTACTTC. Protein: CASSLSGGAREYF. The chain couples TRBV5-4 to TRBJ2-7; 8 bases agree with TRBD2. The CDR3 totals 13 residues. Germline CDR1 is SGHNT and CDR2 is YYREEE (reference sequence). Losses at the gene ends were 2 bases for V and 11 bases for J; bases not matched to a gene: 9. Looking up the rest from reference TRBV5-4 and TRBJ2-7 gives the full variable domain: ETGVTQSPTHLIKTRGQQVTLRCSSQSGHNTVSWYQQALGQGPQFIFQYYREEENGRGNFPPRFSGLQFPNYSSELNVNALELDDSALYLCASSLSGGAREYFGPGTRLTVT.

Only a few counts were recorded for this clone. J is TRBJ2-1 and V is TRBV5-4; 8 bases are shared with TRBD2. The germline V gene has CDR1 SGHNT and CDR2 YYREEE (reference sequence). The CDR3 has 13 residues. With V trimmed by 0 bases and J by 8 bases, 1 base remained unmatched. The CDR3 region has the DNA TGTGCCAGCAGCTTGGGGACTAGCCATGAGCAGTTCTTC. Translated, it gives CASSLGTSHEQFF.

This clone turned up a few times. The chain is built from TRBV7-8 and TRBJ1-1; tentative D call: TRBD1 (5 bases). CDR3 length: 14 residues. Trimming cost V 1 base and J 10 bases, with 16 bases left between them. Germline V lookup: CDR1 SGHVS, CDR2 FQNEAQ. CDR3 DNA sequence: TGTGCCAGCAGCTTAGGGGGCCATTTTGGCGGAGCTTTCTTT. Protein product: CASSLGGHFGGAFF.

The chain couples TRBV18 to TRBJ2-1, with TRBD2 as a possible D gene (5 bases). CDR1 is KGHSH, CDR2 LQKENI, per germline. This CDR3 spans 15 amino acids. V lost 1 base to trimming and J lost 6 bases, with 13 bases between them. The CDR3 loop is CASSPRGSAGNEQFF. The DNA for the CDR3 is TGTGCCAGCTCACCACGAGGGTCGGCTGGCAATGAGCAGTTCTTC.

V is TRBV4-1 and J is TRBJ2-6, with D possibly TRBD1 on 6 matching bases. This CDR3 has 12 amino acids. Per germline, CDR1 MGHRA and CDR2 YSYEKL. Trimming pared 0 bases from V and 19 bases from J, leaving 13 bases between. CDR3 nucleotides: TGCGCCAGCAGCCAAGATTTCAGGGGTCAAACTTTC. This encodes CASSQDFRGQTF.